Detailed here is one TCR beta chain. Its antigen is as yet unknown. The data derive from a study of cytomegalovirus exposure and HLA in healthy donors. Whole-study results and caveats: Some segments of the V type, notably TRBV6-2 and TRBV6-3, were excluded as indistinguishable. Links to common viral pathogens appeared, in a later analysis, for several of the most significant clusters.

V lost 0 bases and J 3 bases, leaving 15 bases between the germline ends. The CDR3 spans 17 residues. Germline V CDR1 and CDR2: MNHEY, SMNVEV (reference sequence). PCR involved 60 Vbeta and 13 Jbeta primers. Clones were sequenced by immunoSEQ multiplex PCR, and TCRdb holds only the in-frame ones, with some missing. The sample has more than 60,000 clones. Sequencing was performed on PBMCs. This clonotype originated in a boy younger than 18 in good health and CMV-seronegative. This chain uses TRBV27 with TRBJ1-5, with TRBD1 as a possible D gene (6 bases). The CDR3 spells CASSLSGHGGLNQPQHF. The CDR3, as DNA: TGTGCCAGCAGTTTATCGGGACATGGTGGGCTCAATCAGCCCCAGCATTTT.